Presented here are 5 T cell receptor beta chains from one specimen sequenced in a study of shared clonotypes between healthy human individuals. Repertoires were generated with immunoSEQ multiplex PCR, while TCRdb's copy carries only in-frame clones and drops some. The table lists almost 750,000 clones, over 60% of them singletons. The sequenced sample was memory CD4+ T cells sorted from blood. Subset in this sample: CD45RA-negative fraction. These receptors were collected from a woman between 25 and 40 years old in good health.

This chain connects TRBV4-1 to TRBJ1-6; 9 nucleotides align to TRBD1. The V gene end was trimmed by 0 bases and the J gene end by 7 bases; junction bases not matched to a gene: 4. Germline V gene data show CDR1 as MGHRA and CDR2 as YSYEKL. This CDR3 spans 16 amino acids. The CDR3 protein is CASSQENRGLNSPLHF. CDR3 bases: TGCGCCAGCAGCCAAGAGAACAGGGGGCTCAATTCACCCCTCCACTTT.

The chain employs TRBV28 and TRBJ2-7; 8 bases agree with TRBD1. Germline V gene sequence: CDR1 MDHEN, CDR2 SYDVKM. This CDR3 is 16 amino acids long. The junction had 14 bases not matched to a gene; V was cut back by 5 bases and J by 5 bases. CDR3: CASSPWNRGISHEQYF. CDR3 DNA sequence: TGTGCCAGCAGTCCGTGGAACAGGGGGATTTCCCACGAGCAGTACTTC.

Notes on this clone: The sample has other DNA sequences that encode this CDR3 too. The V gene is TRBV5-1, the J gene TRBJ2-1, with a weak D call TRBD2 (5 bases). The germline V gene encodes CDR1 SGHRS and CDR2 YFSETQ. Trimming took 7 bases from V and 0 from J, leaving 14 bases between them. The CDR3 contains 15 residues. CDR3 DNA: TGCGCCAGCTCGGAGGCCTCGGCCTCCTACAATGAGCAGTTCTTC. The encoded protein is CASSEASASYNEQFF.

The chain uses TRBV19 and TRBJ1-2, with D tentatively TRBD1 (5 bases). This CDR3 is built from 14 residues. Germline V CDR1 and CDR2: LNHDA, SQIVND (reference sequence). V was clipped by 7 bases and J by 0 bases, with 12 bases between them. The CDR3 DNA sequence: TGTGCCAGTAATTCCGGGACTTCTAACTATGGCTACACCTTC. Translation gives CASNSGTSNYGYTF.

DNA for the CDR3: TGTGCCAGCAGGCTAGCGGGACGGAGGGACAATGAGCAGTTCTTC. Its protein product is CASRLAGRRDNEQFF. The gene calls are TRBV11-2 and TRBJ2-1; 9 bases match TRBD2. CDR3 size: 15 residues. Germline values: CDR1 SGHAT, CDR2 FQNNGV. Trimming cost V 6 bases and J 5 bases; bases outside gene matches: 8.